The sequence of this T cell receptor (beta chain) was determined in a study of T cells in Graves' hyperthyroidism and ophthalmopathy. The source material, RNA transcripts, was used to amplify TCR beta CDR3 regions. HTBI primers were employed in a first-round RT-PCR of the TCR CDR3. TCRdb ran MiXCR on the multiplex PCR reads and lists one entry per CDR3 protein. The sample lists around 200,000 distinct CDR3 sequences; 15% to 20% were seen once. The trim removed 2 bases at V and 3 bases at J, leaving 7 bases unmatched. The CDR3 runs 16 residues. Per germline, CDR1 SEHNR and CDR2 FQNEAQ (reference sequence). Exclusion of a patient resulted from uncontrolled infection, other autoimmune disease, pregnancy or lactation.

The receptor comes from a middle-aged man with Graves' hyperthyroidism. The sequencing input was blood. This chain uses TRBV7-9 with TRBJ1-3; TRBD1 agrees at 7 bases. The CDR3 DNA reads TGTGCCAGCAGCTTAACGGACAGGAACTTTGGAAACACCATATATTTT. Protein sequence: CASSLTDRNFGNTIYF.